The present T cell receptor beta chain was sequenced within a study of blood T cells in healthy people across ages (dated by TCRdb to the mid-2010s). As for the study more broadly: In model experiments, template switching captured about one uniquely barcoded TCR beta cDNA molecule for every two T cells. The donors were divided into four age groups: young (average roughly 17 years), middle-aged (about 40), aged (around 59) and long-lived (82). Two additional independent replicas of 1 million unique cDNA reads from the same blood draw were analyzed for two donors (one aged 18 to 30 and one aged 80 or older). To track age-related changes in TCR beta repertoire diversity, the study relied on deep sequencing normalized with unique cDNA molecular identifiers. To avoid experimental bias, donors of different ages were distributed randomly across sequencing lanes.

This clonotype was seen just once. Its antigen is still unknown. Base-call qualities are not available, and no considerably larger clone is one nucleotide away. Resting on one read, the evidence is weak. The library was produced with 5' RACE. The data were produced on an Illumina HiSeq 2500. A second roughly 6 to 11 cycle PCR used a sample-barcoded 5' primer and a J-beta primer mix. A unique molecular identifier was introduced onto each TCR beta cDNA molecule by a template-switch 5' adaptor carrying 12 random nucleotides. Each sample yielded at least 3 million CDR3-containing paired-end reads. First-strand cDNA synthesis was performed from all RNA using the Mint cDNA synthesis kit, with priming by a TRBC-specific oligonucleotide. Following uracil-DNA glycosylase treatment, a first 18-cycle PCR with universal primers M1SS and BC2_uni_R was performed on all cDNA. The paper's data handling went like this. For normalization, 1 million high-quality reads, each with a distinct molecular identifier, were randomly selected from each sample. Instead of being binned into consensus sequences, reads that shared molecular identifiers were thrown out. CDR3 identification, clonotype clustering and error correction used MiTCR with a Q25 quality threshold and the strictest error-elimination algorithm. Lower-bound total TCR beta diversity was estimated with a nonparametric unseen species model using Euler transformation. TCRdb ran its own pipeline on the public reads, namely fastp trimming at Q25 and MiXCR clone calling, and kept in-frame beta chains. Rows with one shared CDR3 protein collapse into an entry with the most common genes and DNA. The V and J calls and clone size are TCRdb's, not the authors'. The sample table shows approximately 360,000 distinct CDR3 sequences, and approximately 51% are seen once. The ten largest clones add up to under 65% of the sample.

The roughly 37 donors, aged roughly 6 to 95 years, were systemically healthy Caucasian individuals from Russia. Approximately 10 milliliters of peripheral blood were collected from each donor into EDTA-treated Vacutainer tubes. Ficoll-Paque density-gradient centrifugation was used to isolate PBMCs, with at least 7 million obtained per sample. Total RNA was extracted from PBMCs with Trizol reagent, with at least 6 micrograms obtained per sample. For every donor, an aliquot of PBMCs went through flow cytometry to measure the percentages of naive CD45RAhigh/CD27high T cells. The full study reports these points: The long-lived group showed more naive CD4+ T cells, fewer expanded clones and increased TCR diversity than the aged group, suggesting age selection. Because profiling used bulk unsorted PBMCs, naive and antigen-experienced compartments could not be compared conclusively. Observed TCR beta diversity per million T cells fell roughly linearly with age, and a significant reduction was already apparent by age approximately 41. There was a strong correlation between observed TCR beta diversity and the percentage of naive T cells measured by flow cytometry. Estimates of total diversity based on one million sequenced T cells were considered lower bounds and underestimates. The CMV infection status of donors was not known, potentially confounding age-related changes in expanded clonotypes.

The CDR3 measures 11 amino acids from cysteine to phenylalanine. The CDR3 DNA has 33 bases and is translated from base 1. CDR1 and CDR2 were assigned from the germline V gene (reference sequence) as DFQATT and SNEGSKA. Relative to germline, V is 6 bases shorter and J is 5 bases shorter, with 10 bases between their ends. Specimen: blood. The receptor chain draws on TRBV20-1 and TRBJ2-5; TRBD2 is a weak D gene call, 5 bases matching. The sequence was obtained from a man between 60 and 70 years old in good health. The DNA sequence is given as TGCAGTGCCGCCCAGCGGGAGACCCAGTACTTC. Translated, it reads CSAAQRETQYF.